The clone carrying this TCR beta chain has at least ten counts. Its antigen is not identified. The data are from a study of T cells in Graves' hyperthyroidism and ophthalmopathy. Authors of the study amplified TCR beta CDR3 regions from RNA transcripts. With the HTBI primer set, the TCR CDR3 went through a first round of RT-PCR. From the multiplex PCR reads, TCRdb called clonotypes with MiXCR, one entry per CDR3 protein. The table records hundreds of thousands of distinct CDR3 sequences, 12% to 15% of them present only once. The diagnoses drew upon clinical symptoms, serum thyroxine and TRAb, thyroid ultrasound and orbital computed tomography. Whole-study findings and limits: Blood also held most thyroid clonotypes expanded beyond 0.001. Model output signaled ophthalmopathy a median about 6.3 months ahead of onset.

CDR1 is KGHSH, CDR2 LQKENI, per germline. Trimming at V came to 2 bases and at J to 5 bases, leaving 5 bases not matched to a gene. The CDR3 extends over 14 amino acids. The chain couples TRBV18 to TRBJ2-5; 7 bases map to TRBD1. Sequenced input: blood. The clonotype comes from a woman between 35 and 50 years old with Graves' hyperthyroidism. The CDR3 DNA reads TGTGCCAGCTCACCAAGGGCCAGGGGGGAGACCCAGTACTTC. It codes for CASSPRARGETQYF. Full variable domain (missing parts from reference TRBV18 and TRBJ2-5): NAGVMQNPRHLVRRRGQEARLRCSPMKGHSHVYWYRQLPEEGLKFMVYLQKENIIDESGMPKERFSAEFPKEGPSILRIQQVVRGDSAAYFCASSPRARGETQYFGPGTRLLVL.